What follows are 27 T cell receptor beta chains derived from one specimen sequenced in a study of CD8+ T cells in alopecia areata. Reverse transcription of extracted RNA yielded cDNA, which provided the sequencing template. Clones were sequenced by immunoSEQ multiplex PCR, and TCRdb holds only the in-frame ones, with some missing. The profile shows about 150,000 clones, about 90% of them singletons. The sequenced sample was CD8+ T cells sorted from blood, obtained at week 0. Source of these receptors: a human donor with alopecia areata.

This chain uses TRBV5-6 with TRBJ2-7; 7 positions agree with TRBD1. Unmatched junction bases numbered 6, after V lost 2 bases and J lost 4 bases. Germline V lookup: CDR1 SGHDT, CDR2 YYEEEE. The CDR3 spans 14 residues. The CDR3 bases are TGTGCCAGCAGCTTCGGGACAGCCTTTTACGAGCAGTACTTC. Translation gives CASSFGTAFYEQYF.

The rearrangement links TRBV7-9 to TRBJ2-2, with unresolved D. The CDR3 sequence is 14 residues long. Between the trimmed V and J ends, which lost 8 bases and 2 bases, there was a span of 12 bases. Germline CDR1 reads SEHNR; CDR2 reads FQNEAQ (reference sequence). CDR3 in amino acids: CASQPRTNTGELFF. DNA of the CDR3: TGTGCCAGCCAGCCCCGCACAAACACCGGGGAGCTGTTTTTT.

The V gene is TRBV9, the J gene TRBJ2-7, with TRBD1 matching over 8 bases. The trim removed 0 bases at V and 5 bases at J, leaving 7 bases unmatched. CDR1 is SGDLS and CDR2 is YYNGEE in the germline V gene. CDR3 length: 15 residues. Here the CDR3 reads CASSVAGQGGHEQYF. The CDR3 DNA reads TGTGCCAGCAGCGTAGCCGGACAGGGTGGCCACGAGCAGTACTTC.

The rearrangement links TRBV9 to TRBJ2-3, with a possible D match to TRBD2 (5 bases). The germline gives CDR1 SGDLS, CDR2 YYNGEE. The CDR3 length is 17 residues. Trimming removed 4 bases at V and 2 bases at J, with 20 bases between. CDR3 nucleotide sequence: TGTGCCAGCAGCCCCTTCTCCGGGGAGACCTTCACAGATACGCAGTATTTT. Translation: CASSPFSGETFTDTQYF.

The gene calls are TRBV12-5 and TRBJ2-3; TRBD1 matches 11 bases. The junction had 5 bases not matched to a gene; V was cut back by 2 bases and J by 4 bases. Germline CDR1 reads LGHNT; CDR2 reads FRNRAP. CDR3 length: 16 residues. The CDR3 region has the DNA TGTGCTAGTGGTTTGTGGACAGGGGGCATTGCAGATACGCAGTATTTT. Amino acids: CASGLWTGGIADTQYF.

This clone was detected a few times. This CDR3 is CASSSWTGTGELFF. In DNA form, the CDR3 reads TGTGCCAGTAGTTCATGGACTGGCACCGGGGAGCTGTTTTTT. The genes are TRBV19 and TRBJ2-2; possibly TRBD2 for D (5 bases). This CDR3 spans 14 amino acids. Trimming pared 5 bases from V and 4 bases from J, leaving 11 bases between. Germline CDR1 and CDR2: LNHDA and SQIVND (reference sequence).

This clone was seen more than once but under ten times. The V and J genes are TRBV29-1 and TRBJ2-1; the D gene is possibly TRBD2 (5 bases). This CDR3 region has 11 residues. CDR1 and CDR2 from the germline V gene are SQVTM and ANQGSEA. V lost 7 bases and J 5 bases, leaving 9 bases between the germline ends. As DNA, the CDR3 is TGCAGCGCGGACTCACACAATGAGCAGTTCTTC. This encodes CSADSHNEQFF.

V is TRBV28 and J is TRBJ2-5; D possibly matches TRBD1 or TRBD2 (7 bases each). V was cut by 4 bases and J by 1 base, with 16 bases left in between. The CDR3 loop spans 16 amino acids. The germline V gene encodes CDR1 MDHEN and CDR2 SYDVKM. CDR3 bases: TGTGCCAGCAGTTCGGGAGGATGGGACAGCCAAGAGACCCAGTACTTC. Translating it yields CASSSGGWDSQETQYF.

This chain links TRBV29-1 with TRBJ2-1; 14 bases align to TRBD2. This CDR3 spans 17 amino acids. J lost 0 bases, V lost 1 base, and 2 bases had no gene match. Per the germline V gene, CDR1 is SQVTM and CDR2 is ANQGSEA. The CDR3 spells CSVEGTSGRSSYNEQFF. CDR3 sequence (DNA): TGCAGCGTTGAAGGGACTAGCGGGAGGAGCTCCTACAATGAGCAGTTCTTC.

V and J are TRBV15 and TRBJ2-1, with 8 bases that match TRBD1. With V trimmed by 3 bases and J by 8 bases, 6 bases remained unmatched. The CDR3 is 14 residues long. CDR1 is LNHNV and CDR2 is YYDKDF in the germline V gene (reference sequence). The CDR3 DNA is TGTGCCACCAGCAGCTATCAGGGGGCGGATGAGCAGTTCTTC. As protein: CATSSYQGADEQFF.

The CDR3, as DNA: TGTGCCAGCAGCCTCAGCGGGGGAGGCGAGCAGTTCTTC. Translating it yields CASSLSGGGEQFF. The rearrangement joins TRBV7-9 to TRBJ2-1; TRBD2 matches 8 bases. The ends lost 5 bases at V and 10 bases at J; junction bases unmatched: 7. The CDR3 spans 13 residues. Germline assignment: CDR1 SEHNR and CDR2 FQNEAQ (reference sequence).

V usage is TRBV29-1 and J usage is TRBJ2-1, with 10 positions matching TRBD2. This CDR3 region has 14 residues. The J segment lost 4 bases and the V segment lost 3 bases, leaving 3 bases of the junction unmatched. Germline CDR1 is SQVTM and CDR2 is ANQGSEA. In nucleotides, the CDR3 is TGCAGCGTTGATTCGGGACTAGCGTACAATGAGCAGTTCTTC. It specifies CSVDSGLAYNEQFF.

V usage is TRBV10-3 and J usage is TRBJ1-1, with 7 nucleotides matching TRBD1. The CDR3 runs to 13 residues. Germline loops: CDR1 ENHRY, CDR2 SYGVKD. V lost 2 bases and J lost 8; bases outside the gene matches: 5. In nucleotides, the CDR3 is TGTGCCATCAGTGAGGGTACAGGGGTCGAAGCTTTCTTT. This gives the protein CAISEGTGVEAFF.

The rearrangement uses TRBV7-2 and TRBJ1-1; weak D call: TRBD1 (5 bases). V lost 8 bases to trimming and J lost 13 bases, with 14 bases between them. In germline, CDR1 is SGHTA, CDR2 FQGNSA. CDR3 size: 10 residues. CDR3 amino acids: CASDYGGGFF. In DNA form, the CDR3 reads TGTGCCAGCGACTACGGGGGTGGTTTCTTT. Full variable domain (rest looked up from reference TRBV7-2 and TRBJ1-1): GAGVSQSPSNKVTEKGKDVELRCDPISGHTALYWYRQSLGQGLEFLIYFQGNSAPDKSGLPSDRFSAERTGGSVSTLTIQRTQQEDSAVYLCASDYGGGFFGQGTRLTVV.

The rearrangement links TRBV6-1 to TRBJ2-2, with D perhaps TRBD1 or TRBD2 (6 bases each). The CDR3 sequence is 15 residues long. In germline, CDR1 is MNHNS, CDR2 SASEGT. V shed 5 bases and J shed 7 bases, with 17 bases lying between them. The CDR3 here is CASSLGWGAGGELFF. CDR3 sequence (DNA): TGTGCCAGCAGTCTGGGGTGGGGGGCCGGCGGGGAGCTGTTTTTT.

The V call is TRBV9, the J call TRBJ2-3, with 8 bases identical to TRBD1. The CDR3 length is 15 residues. V was pared by 4 bases and J by 4 bases, with 8 bases of the junction left unmatched. Germline-derived CDR1 and CDR2 are SGDLS and YYNGEE. The CDR3 DNA reads as TGTGCCAGCAGCCTACGGACAGGGTTCGCAGATACGCAGTATTTT. Its protein is CASSLRTGFADTQYF.

The chain joins TRBV7-9 to TRBJ2-7; D unresolved. The V gene's germline CDR1 is SEHNR and CDR2 FQNEAQ (reference sequence). This CDR3 has 13 residues. Trimming removed 2 bases from V and 6 bases from J, with 11 bases in between. The CDR3 nucleotides read TGTGCCAGCAGCTTACCACCCTTTACCGAGCAGTACTTC. It translates to CASSLPPFTEQYF.

CDR3 DNA sequence: TGTGCCAGCAGCCCTCCAGGAGTTAGCAGGCCCATCCAAGAGACCCAGTACTTC. This codes for CASSPPGVSRPIQETQYF. V usage is TRBV7-2 and J usage is TRBJ2-5; no definite D call. The CDR3 extends over 18 amino acids. V lost 5 bases to trimming and J lost 1 base, with 23 bases between them. The germline V gene encodes CDR1 SGHTA and CDR2 FQGNSA.

The CDR3 DNA reads as TGTGCTAGTGGTCTTGTGGGATTGCCCGGGGAGCTGTTTTTT. Translating gives CASGLVGLPGELFF. The genes are TRBV12-5 and TRBJ2-2, with D uncertain. The germline V gene has CDR1 LGHNT and CDR2 FRNRAP. V lost 5 bases, J lost 6 bases, and 13 bases lay in between. This CDR3 spans 14 amino acids.

This clone was seen only a few times. CDR3 region: CASSLRGASYEQYF. The CDR3 coding sequence is TGTGCCAGCAGCTTAAGGGGGGCCTCCTACGAGCAGTACTTC. This rearrangement joins TRBV7-6 to TRBJ2-7; tentatively, D is TRBD1 or TRBD2 (6 bases each). Trimming took off 2 bases at V and 0 bases at J, with 8 bases between the two ends. Germline V gene sequence: CDR1 SGHVS, CDR2 FNYEAQ. The CDR3 covers 14 residues.

CDR3 nucleotides: TGTGCCAGCAGCTCCTTCGGCGGGCCTTGGGGCACAGATACGCAGTATTTT. Encoded protein: CASSSFGGPWGTDTQYF. The chain has TRBV9 and TRBJ2-3, with a weak D call TRBD2 (5 bases). CDR3 size: 17 residues. Germline-derived CDR1 and CDR2 are SGDLS and YYNGEE. V was pared by 4 bases and J by 1 base, with 19 bases between. The full variable domain, its missing parts supplied by reference TRBV9 and TRBJ2-3, is DSGVTQTPKHLITATGQRVTLRCSPRSGDLSVYWYQQSLDQGLQFLIQYYNGEERAKGNILERFSAQQFPDLHSELNLSSLELGDSALYFCASSSFGGPWGTDTQYFGPGTRLTVL.

This chain connects TRBV4-1 to TRBJ2-7, with D perhaps TRBD1 or TRBD2 (5 bases each). V was clipped by 1 base and J by 0 bases, with 7 bases between them. The CDR3 has 14 amino acids. CDR1 is MGHRA and CDR2 is YSYEKL in the germline V gene. This chain's CDR3 is CASSQAGRSYEQYF. CDR3 sequence (DNA): TGCGCCAGCAGCCAAGCGGGGCGCTCCTACGAGCAGTACTTC.

The J gene is TRBJ2-1, the V gene TRBV4-1, with 13 bases matching TRBD2. Trimming took 5 bases from V and 7 from J; bases not matched to a gene: 8. CDR1 is MGHRA and CDR2 is YSYEKL in the germline V gene. The CDR3 has 16 residues. CDR3 sequence reads: CASSGRTSGRTNEQFF. The CDR3 coding sequence is TGCGCCAGCAGCGGACGGACTAGCGGGAGAACGAATGAGCAGTTCTTC.

This clone has just a few counts. The chain carries TRBV7-9 and TRBJ2-5; D uncertain. V was cut by 5 bases and J by 2 bases, with 6 bases left in between. This CDR3 region has 12 residues. Germline CDR1 is SEHNR and CDR2 is FQNEAQ (reference sequence). The CDR3 is CASSVFQETQYF. In DNA, the CDR3 is TGTGCCAGCAGCGTCTTTCAAGAGACCCAGTACTTC.

The gene calls are TRBV29-1 and TRBJ2-5; tentative D call: TRBD1 (6 bases). This CDR3 contains 18 residues. Per the germline V gene, CDR1 is SQVTM and CDR2 is ANQGSEA. V was cut by 0 bases and J by 3 bases, with 23 bases left in between. Here the CDR3 reads CSVEDLWQGYGVEETQYF. Written as DNA, the CDR3 is TGCAGCGTTGAAGATTTATGGCAGGGGTACGGGGTAGAAGAGACCCAGTACTTC.

The chain recombines TRBV7-9 with TRBJ2-1; 12 positions match TRBD2. The germline V gene has CDR1 SEHNR and CDR2 FQNEAQ (reference sequence). V dropped 7 bases and J dropped 10; count of bases not matched to a gene: 14. The CDR3 covers 16 residues. CDR3: CASTSSGTSGLPEQFF. The CDR3 region has the DNA TGTGCCAGCACCTCATCAGGGACTAGCGGGTTGCCCGAGCAGTTCTTC. The full variable domain, its missing parts supplied by reference TRBV7-9 and TRBJ2-1, is DTGVSQNPRHKITKRGQNVTFRCDPISEHNRLYWYRQTLGQGPEFLTYFQNEAQLEKSRLLSDRFSAERPKGSFSTLEIQRTEQGDSAMYLCASTSSGTSGLPEQFFGPGTRLTVL.

This clone was picked up a small number of times. This chain joins TRBV29-1 and TRBJ2-7; 7 nucleotides agree with TRBD1. Germline V gives CDR1 SQVTM, CDR2 ANQGSEA. V lost 1 base and J lost 2; bases outside the gene matches: 5. This CDR3 region has 14 residues. CDR3 loop: CSVEAPGGTYEQYF. The CDR3 nucleotides are TGCAGCGTTGAAGCGCCAGGGGGAACCTACGAGCAGTACTTC.